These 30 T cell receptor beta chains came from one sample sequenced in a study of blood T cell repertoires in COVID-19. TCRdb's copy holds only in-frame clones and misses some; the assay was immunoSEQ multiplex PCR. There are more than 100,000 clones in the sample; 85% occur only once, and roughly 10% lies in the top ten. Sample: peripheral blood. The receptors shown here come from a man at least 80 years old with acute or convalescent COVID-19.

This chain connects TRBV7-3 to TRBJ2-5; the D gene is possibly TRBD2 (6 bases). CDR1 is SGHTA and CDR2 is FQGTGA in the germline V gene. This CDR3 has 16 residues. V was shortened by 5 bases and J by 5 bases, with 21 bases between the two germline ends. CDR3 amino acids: CASSRGTHAWGETQYF. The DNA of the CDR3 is TGTGCCAGCAGCCGCGGGACTCACGCCTGGGGCGAGACCCAGTACTTC. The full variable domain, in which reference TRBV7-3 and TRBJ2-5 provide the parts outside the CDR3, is GAGVSQTPSNKVTEKGKYVELRCDPISGHTALYWYRQSLGQGPEFLIYFQGTGAADDSGLPNDRFFAVRPEGSVSTLKIQRTERGDSAVYLCASSRGTHAWGETQYFGPGTRLLVL.

The DNA for the CDR3 is TGTGCCAGCAGTGGGGTAGGTGGAGAACGGGCTGAAGCTTTCTTT. The encoded protein is CASSGVGGERAEAFF. The chain has TRBV2 and TRBJ1-1, with D hard to call. The CDR3 spans 15 residues. CDR1 and CDR2 (germline): SNHLY, FYNNEI. Trimming removed 4 bases from V and 6 bases from J, with 18 bases in between.

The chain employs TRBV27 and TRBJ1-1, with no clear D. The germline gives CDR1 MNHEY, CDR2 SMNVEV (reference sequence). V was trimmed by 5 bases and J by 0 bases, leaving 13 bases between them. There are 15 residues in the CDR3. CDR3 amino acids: CASSIAKPMNTEAFF. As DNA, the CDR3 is TGTGCCAGCAGTATCGCAAAGCCAATGAACACTGAAGCTTTCTTT.

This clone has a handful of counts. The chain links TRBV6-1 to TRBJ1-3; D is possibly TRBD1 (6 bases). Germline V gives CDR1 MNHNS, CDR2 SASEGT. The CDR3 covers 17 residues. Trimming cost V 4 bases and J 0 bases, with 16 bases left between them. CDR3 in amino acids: CASSARTVGSSGNTIYF. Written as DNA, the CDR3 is TGTGCCAGCAGTGCGCGGACAGTTGGCTCCTCTGGAAACACCATATATTTT.

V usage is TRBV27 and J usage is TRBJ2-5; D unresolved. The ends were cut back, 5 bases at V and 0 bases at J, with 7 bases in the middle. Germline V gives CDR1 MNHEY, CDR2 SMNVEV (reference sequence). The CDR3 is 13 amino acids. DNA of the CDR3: TGTGCCAGCAGTCCCCCGTACCAAGAGACCCAGTACTTC. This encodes CASSPPYQETQYF.

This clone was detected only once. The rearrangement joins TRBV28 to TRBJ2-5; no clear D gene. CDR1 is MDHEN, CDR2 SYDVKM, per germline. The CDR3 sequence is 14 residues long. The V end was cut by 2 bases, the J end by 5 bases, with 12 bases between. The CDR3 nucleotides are TGTGCCAGCAGTTTAGGGCAGGATAAGGAGACCCAGTACTTC. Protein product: CASSLGQDKETQYF.

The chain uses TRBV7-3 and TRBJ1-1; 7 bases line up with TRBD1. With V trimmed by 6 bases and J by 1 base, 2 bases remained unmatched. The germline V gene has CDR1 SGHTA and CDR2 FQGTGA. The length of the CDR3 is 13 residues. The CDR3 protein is CASRGQTNTEAFF. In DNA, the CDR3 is TGTGCCAGCAGGGGACAGACGAACACTGAAGCTTTCTTT.

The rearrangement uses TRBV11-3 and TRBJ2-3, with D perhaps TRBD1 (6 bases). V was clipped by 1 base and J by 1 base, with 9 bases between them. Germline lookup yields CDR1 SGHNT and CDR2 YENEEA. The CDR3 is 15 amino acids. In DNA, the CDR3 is TGTGCCAGCAGCTTAGGACAGGAGGGCACAGATACGCAGTATTTT. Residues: CASSLGQEGTDTQYF.

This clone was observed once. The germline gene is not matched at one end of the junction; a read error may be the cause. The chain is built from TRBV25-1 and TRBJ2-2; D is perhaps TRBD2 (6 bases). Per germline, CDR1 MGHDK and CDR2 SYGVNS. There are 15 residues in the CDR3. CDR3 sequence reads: CASSESGPYTGELFF. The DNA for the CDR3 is TGCGCCAGCAGTGAAAGCGGGCCATACACCGGGGAGCTGTTTTTT.

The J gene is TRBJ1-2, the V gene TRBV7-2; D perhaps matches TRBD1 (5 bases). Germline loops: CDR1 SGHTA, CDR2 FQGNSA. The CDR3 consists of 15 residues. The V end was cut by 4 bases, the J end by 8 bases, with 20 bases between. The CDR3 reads CASSSLGGAQRGYTF. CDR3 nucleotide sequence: TGTGCCAGCAGCTCCCTGGGCGGGGCCCAGAGGGGCTACACCTTC.

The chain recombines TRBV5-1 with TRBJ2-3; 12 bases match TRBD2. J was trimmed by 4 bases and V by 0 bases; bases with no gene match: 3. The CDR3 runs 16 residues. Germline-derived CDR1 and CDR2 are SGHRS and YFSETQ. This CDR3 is CASSLGLAGGADTQYF. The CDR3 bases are TGCGCCAGCAGCTTGGGCCTAGCGGGAGGGGCAGATACGCAGTATTTT.

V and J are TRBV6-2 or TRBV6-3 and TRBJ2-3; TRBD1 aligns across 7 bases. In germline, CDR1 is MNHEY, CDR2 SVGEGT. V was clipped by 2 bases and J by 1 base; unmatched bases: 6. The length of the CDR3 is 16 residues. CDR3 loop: CASSYPDRDGTDTQYF. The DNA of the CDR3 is TGTGCCAGCAGTTACCCTGACAGGGACGGCACAGATACGCAGTATTTT.

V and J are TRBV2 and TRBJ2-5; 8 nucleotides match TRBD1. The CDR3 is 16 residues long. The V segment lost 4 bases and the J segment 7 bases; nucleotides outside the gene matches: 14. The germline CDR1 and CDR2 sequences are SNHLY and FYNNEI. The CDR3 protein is CASSVQRDSGQGTQYF. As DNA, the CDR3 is TGTGCCAGCAGTGTCCAACGGGACAGTGGACAGGGGACCCAGTACTTC.

CDR3 nucleotide sequence: TGTGCCTTAGGGACAGGGTCGAACACTGAAGCTTTCTTT. Translating gives CALGTGSNTEAFF. This chain joins TRBV6-5 and TRBJ1-1; 9 bases are shared with TRBD1. Germline V gene sequence: CDR1 MNHEY, CDR2 SVGAGI. The V and J ends lost 11 bases and 1 base, in that order; junction bases with no gene match: 5. This CDR3 region has 13 residues.

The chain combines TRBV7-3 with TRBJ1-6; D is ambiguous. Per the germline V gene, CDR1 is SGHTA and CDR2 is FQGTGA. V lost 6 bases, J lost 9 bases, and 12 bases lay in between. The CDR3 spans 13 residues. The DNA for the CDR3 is TGTGCCAGCAGTTCGTCCCCCGGTTCACCCCTCCACTTT. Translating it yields CASSSSPGSPLHF.

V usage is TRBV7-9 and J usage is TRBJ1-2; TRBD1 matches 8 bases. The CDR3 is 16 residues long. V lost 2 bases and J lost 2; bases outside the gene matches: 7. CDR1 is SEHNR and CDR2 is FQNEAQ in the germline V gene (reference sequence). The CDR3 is CASSLSSGQANYGYTF. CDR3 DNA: TGTGCCAGCAGCTTATCCTCGGGACAGGCGAACTATGGCTACACCTTC.

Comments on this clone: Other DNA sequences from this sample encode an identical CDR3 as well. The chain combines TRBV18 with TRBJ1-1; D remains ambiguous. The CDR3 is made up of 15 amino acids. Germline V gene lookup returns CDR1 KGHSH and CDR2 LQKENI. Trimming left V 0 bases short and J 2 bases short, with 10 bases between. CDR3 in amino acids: CASSPPGSQNTEAFF. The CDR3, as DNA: TGTGCCAGCTCACCACCTGGCAGTCAAAACACTGAAGCTTTCTTT. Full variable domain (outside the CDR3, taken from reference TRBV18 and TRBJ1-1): NAGVMQNPRHLVRRRGQEARLRCSPMKGHSHVYWYRQLPEEGLKFMVYLQKENIIDESGMPKERFSAEFPKEGPSILRIQQVVRGDSAAYFCASSPPGSQNTEAFFGQGTRLTVV.

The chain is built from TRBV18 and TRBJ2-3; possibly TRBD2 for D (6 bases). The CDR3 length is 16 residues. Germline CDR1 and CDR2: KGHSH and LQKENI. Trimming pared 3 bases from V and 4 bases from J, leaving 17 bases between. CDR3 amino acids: CASSPVGGGVADTQYF. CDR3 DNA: TGTGCCAGCTCACCCGTGGGGGGAGGAGTGGCAGATACGCAGTATTTT. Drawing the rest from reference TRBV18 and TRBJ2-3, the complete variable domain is NAGVMQNPRHLVRRRGQEARLRCSPMKGHSHVYWYRQLPEEGLKFMVYLQKENIIDESGMPKERFSAEFPKEGPSILRIQQVVRGDSAAYFCASSPVGGGVADTQYFGPGTRLTVL.

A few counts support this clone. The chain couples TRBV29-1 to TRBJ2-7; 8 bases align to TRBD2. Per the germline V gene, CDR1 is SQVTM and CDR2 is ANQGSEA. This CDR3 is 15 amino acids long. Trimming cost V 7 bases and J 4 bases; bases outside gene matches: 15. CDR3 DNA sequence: TGCAGCGCCCGGGGGAAGGCGGGGGGACTATACGAGCAGTACTTC. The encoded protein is CSARGKAGGLYEQYF.

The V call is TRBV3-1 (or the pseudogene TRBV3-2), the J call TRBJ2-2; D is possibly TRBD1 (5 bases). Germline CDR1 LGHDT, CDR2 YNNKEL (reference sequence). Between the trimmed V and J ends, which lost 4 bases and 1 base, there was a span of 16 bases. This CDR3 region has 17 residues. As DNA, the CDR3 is TGTGCCAGCAGCCCCCTTCTGACAGTATTGAACACCGGGGAGCTGTTTTTT. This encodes CASSPLLTVLNTGELFF.

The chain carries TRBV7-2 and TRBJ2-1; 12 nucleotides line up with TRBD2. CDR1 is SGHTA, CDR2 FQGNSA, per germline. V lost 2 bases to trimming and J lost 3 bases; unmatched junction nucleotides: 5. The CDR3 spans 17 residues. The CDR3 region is CASSLLASGGGYNEQFF. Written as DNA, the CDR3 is TGTGCCAGCAGCTTATTGGCTAGCGGGGGGGGCTACAATGAGCAGTTCTTC.

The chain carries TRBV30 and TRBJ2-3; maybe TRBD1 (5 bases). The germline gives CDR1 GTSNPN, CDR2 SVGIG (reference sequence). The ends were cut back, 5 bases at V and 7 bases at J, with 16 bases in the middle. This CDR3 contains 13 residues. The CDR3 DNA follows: TGTGCCTGGGGCCCCCCCGGACAAAATACGCAGTATTTT. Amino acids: CAWGPPGQNTQYF.

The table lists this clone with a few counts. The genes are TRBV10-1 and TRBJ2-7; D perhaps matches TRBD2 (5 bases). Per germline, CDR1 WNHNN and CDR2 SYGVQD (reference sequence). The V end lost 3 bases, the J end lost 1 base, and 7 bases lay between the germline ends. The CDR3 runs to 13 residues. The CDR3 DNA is TGCGCCAGCAGTGAAAGGACTTCCTACGAGCAGTACTTC. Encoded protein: CASSERTSYEQYF.

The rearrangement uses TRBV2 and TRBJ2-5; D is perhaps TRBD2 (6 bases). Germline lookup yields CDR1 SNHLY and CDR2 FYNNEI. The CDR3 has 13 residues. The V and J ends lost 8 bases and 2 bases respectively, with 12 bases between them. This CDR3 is CASWGGGQETQYF. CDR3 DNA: TGTGCCAGCTGGGGAGGCGGGCAAGAGACCCAGTACTTC.

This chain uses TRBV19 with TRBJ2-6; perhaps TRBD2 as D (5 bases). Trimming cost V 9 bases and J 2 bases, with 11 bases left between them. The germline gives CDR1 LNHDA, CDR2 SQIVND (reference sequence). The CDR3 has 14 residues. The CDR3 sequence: CASDGITGANVLTF. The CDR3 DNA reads TGTGCCAGCGACGGGATAACTGGGGCCAACGTCCTGACTTTC. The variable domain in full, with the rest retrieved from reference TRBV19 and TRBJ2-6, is DGGITQSPKYLFRKEGQNVTLSCEQNLNHDAMYWYRQDPGQGLRLIYYSQIVNDFQKGDIAEGYSVSREKKESFPLTVTSAQKNPTAFYLCASDGITGANVLTFGAGSRLTVL.

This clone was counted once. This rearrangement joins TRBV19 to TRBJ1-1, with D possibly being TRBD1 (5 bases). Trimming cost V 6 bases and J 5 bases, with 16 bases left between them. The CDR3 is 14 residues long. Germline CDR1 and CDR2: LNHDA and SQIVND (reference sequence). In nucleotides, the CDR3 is TGTGCCAGTAGACCACAGGCCTTGGGGACTGAAGCTTTCTTT. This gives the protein CASRPQALGTEAFF.

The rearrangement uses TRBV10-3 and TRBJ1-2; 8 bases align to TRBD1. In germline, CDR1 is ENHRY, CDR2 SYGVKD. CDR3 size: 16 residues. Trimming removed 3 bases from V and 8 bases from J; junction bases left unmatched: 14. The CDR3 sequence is CAISDSASDRGGGYTF. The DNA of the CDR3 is TGTGCCATCAGTGACTCTGCCTCAGACAGGGGAGGAGGCTACACCTTC.

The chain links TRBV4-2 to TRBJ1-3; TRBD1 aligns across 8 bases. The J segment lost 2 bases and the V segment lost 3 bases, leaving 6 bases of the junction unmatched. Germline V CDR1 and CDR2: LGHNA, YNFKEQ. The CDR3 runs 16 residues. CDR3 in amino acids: CASSQDRVGAGNTIYF. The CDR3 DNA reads TGTGCCAGCAGCCAGGACAGGGTTGGTGCTGGAAACACCATATATTTT.

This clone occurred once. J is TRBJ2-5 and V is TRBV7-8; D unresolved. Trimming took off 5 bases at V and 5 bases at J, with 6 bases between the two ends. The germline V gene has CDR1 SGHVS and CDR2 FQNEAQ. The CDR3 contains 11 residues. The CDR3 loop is CASSPTETQYF. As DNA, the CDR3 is TGTGCCAGCAGCCCTACGGAGACCCAGTACTTC. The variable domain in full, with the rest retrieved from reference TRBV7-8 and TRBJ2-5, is GAGVSQSPRYKVAKRGQDVALRCDPISGHVSLFWYQQALGQGPEFLTYFQNEAQLDKSGLPSDRFFAERPEGSVSTLKIQRTQQEDSAVYLCASSPTETQYFGPGTRLLVL.

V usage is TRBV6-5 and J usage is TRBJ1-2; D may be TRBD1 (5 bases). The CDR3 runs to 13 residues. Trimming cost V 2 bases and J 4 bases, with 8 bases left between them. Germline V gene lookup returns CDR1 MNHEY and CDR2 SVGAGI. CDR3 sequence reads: CASSYGATYGYTF. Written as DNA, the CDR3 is TGTGCCAGCAGTTACGGGGCAACCTATGGCTACACCTTC.